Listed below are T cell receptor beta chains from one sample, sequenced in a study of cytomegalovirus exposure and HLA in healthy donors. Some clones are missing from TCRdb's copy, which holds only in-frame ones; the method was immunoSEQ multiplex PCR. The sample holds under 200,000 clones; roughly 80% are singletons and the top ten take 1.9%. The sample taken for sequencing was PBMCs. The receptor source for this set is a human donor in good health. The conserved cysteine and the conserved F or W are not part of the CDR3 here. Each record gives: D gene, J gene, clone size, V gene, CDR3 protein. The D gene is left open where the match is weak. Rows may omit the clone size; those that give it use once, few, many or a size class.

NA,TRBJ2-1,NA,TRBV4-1,ASSQVNGGDEQF
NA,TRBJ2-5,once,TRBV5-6,ASSGLGTEHQETQY
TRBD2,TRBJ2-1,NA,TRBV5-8,ASRFFTSGGAVNEQF
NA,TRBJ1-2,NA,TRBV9,ASSVEGFSLYGYT
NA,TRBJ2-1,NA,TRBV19,ASMVAASSYNEQF
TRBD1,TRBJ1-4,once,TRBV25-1,ASSAYRGSNEKRF
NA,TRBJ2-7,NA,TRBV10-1,ASSESYSPLTYEQY
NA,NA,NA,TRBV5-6,ASSLDSGAHEQY
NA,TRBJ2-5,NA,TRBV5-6,ASSLRDSQY
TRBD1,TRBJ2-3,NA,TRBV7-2,ASSLGWGDRVTDTQY
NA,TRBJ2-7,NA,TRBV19,ASSTGHLSSSYEQY
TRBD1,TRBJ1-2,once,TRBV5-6,ASSFRGVSTGYT
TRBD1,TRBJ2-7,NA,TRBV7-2,ASRQGADEQY
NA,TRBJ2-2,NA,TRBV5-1,ASSLVGRGTGELF
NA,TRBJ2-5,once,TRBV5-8,ASSEGIRGRETQY
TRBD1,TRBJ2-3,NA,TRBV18,ASSPQGVLGDTQY
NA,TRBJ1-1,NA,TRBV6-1,ASSDFLRAF
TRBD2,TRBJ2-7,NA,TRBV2,ASSGLAGIYEQY
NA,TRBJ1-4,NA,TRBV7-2,ASSSGGLGKLF
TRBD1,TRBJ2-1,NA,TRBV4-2,ASSQETGPPEQF